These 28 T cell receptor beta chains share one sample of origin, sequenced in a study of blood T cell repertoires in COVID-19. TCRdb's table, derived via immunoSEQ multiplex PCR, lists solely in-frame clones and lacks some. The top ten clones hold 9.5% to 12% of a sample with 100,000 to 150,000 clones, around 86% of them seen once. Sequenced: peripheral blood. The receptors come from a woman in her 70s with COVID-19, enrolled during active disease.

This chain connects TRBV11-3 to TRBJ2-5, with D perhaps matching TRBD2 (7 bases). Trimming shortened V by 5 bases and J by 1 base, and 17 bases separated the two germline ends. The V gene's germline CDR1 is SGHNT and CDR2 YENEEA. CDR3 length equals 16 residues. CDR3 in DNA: TGTGCCAGCAGCGGAGGAAGGGGGGGCATCCAAGAGACCCAGTACTTC. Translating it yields CASSGGRGGIQETQYF.

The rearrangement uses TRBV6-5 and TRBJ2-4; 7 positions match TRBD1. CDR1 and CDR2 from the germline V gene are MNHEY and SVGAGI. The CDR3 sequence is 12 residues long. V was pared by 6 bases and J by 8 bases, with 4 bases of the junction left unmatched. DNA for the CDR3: TGTGCCAGCAGCCCCGGACAGGACATTCAGTACTTC. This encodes CASSPGQDIQYF.

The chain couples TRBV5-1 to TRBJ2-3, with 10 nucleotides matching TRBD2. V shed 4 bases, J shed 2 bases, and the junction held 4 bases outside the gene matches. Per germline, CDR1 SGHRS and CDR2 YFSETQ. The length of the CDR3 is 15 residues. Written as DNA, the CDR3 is TGCGCCAGCAGCCAAGCGGGGGGGGCCACAGATACGCAGTATTTT. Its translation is CASSQAGGATDTQYF.

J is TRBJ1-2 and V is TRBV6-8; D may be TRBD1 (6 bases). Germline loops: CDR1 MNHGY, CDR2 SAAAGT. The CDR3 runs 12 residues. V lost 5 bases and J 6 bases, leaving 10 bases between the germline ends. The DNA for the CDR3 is TGTGCCAGCAGTAAGACAGGCGATGGCTACACCTTC. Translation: CASSKTGDGYTF.

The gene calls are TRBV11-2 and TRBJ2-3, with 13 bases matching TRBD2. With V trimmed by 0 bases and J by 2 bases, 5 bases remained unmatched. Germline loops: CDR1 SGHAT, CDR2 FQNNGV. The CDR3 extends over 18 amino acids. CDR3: CASSLDSGLAGFTDTQYF. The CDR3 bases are TGTGCCAGCAGCTTAGATTCGGGACTAGCGGGGTTCACAGATACGCAGTATTTT.

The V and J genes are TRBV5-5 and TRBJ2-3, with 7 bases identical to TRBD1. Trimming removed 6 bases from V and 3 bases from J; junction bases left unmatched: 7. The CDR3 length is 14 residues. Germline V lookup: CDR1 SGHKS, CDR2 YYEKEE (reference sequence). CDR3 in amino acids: CASNVRGWTDTQYF. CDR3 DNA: TGTGCCAGCAACGTCAGGGGGTGGACAGATACGCAGTATTTT.

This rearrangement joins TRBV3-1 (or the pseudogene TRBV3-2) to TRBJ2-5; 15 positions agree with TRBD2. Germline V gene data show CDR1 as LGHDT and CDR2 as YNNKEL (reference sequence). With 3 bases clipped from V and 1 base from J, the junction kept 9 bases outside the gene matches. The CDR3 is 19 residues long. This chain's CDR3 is CASSQTGLAGGGTQETQYF. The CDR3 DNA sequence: TGTGCCAGCAGCCAGACGGGACTAGCGGGGGGTGGCACCCAAGAGACCCAGTACTTC.

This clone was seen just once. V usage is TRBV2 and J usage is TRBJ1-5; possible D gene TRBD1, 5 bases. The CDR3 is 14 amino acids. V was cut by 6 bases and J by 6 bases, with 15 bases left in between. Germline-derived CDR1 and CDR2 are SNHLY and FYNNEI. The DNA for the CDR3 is TGTGCCAGCAGGGTCGGGGGAACGAGTCAGCCCCAGCATTTT. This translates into CASRVGGTSQPQHF.

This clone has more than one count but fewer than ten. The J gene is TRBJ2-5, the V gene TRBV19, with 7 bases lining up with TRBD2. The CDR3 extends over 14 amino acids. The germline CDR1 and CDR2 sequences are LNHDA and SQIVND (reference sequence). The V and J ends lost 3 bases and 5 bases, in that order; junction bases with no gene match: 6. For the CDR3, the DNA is TGTGCCAGTAGTATGGGGAGGGGATCCGAGACCCAGTACTTC. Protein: CASSMGRGSETQYF.

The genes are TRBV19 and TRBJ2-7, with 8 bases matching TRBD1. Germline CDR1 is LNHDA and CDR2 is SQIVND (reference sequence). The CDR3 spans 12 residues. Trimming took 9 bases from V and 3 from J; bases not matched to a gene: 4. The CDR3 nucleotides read TGTGCCAGGCTGGACAGGGTCTACGAGCAGTACTTC. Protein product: CARLDRVYEQYF.

In DNA, the CDR3 is TGTGCCAGTAACAGAGCGGGGGGGCCGGGGGAGACCCAGTACTTC. It yields the protein CASNRAGGPGETQYF. V gene TRBV19 combines with J gene TRBJ2-5, with TRBD2 matching 10 bases. Germline trimming cut 7 bases from V and 5 bases from J; bases unmatched to any gene: 10. Germline-derived CDR1 and CDR2 are LNHDA and SQIVND (reference sequence). The CDR3 runs to 15 residues.

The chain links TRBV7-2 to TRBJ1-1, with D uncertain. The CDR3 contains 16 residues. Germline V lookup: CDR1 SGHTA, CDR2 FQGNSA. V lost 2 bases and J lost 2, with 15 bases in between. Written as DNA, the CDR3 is TGTGCCAGCAGCTTAAGGAGGGTAGAGGGTAACACTGAAGCTTTCTTT. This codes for CASSLRRVEGNTEAFF.

The CDR3 spells CASSRSSRRAGELFF. CDR3 bases: TGTGCCAGCAGCCGGTCTTCGAGGAGGGCCGGGGAGCTGTTTTTT. The chain combines TRBV9 with TRBJ2-2; D perhaps matches TRBD2 (6 bases). Germline CDR1 and CDR2: SGDLS and YYNGEE. The CDR3 sequence is 15 residues long. V dropped 4 bases and J dropped 6 bases, with 16 bases sitting between them. The full variable domain, completed using reference TRBV9 and TRBJ2-2, is DSGVTQTPKHLITATGQRVTLRCSPRSGDLSVYWYQQSLDQGLQFLIQYYNGEERAKGNILERFSAQQFPDLHSELNLSSLELGDSALYFCASSRSSRRAGELFFGEGSRLTVL.

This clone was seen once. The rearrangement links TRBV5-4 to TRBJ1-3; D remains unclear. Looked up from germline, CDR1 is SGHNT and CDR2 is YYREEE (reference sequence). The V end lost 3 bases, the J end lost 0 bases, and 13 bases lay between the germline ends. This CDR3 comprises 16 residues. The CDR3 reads CASSSAEARSGNTIYF. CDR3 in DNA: TGTGCCAGCAGCTCTGCAGAGGCCCGCTCTGGAAACACCATATATTTT.

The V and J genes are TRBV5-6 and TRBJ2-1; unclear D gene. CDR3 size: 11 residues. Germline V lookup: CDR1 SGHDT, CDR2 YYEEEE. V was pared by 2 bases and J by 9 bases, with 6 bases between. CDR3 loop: CASSFLAEQFF. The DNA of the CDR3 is TGTGCCAGCAGCTTCCTGGCTGAGCAGTTCTTC.

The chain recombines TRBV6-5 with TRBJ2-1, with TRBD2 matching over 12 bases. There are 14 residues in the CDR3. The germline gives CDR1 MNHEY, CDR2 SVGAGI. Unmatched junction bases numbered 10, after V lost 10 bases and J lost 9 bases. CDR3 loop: CATLLAGGLGEQFF. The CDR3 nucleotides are TGTGCCACCCTACTAGCGGGGGGCCTCGGTGAGCAGTTCTTC.

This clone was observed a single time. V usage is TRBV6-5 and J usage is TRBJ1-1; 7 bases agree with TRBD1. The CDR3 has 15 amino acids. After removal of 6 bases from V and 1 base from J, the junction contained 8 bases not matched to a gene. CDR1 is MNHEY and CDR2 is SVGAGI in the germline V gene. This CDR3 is CASSPQGYTNTEAFF. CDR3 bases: TGTGCCAGCAGCCCACAGGGGTACACGAACACTGAAGCTTTCTTT.

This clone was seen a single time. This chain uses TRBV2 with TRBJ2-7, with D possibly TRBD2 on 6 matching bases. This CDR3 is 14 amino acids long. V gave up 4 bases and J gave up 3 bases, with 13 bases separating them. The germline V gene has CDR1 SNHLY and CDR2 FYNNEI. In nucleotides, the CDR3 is TGTGCCAGCAGTGCGGGGGTTCGGGACTACGAGCAGTACTTC. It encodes CASSAGVRDYEQYF.

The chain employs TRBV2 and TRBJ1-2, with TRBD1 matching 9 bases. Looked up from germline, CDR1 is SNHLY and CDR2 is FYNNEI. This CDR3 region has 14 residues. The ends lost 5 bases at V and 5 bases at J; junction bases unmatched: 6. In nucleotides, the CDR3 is TGTGCCAGCAGTCCTCCGGGACAGGGATATGGCTACACCTTC. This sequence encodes CASSPPGQGYGYTF. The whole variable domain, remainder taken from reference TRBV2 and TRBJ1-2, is EPEVTQTPSHQVTQMGQEVILRCVPISNHLYFYWYRQILGQKVEFLVSFYNNEISEKSEIFDDQFSVERPDGSNFTLKIRSTKLEDSAMYFCASSPPGQGYGYTFGSGTRLTVV.

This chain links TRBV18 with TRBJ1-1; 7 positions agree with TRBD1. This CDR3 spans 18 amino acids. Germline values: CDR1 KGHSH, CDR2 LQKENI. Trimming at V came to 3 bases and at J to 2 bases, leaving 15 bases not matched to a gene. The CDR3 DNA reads TGTGCCAGCTCACCCAGACAGGGCCCGCAGCCTAGAAACACTGAAGCTTTCTTT. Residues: CASSPRQGPQPRNTEAFF.

The CDR3 loop is CASSHLLVSGGAGGIDTQYF. The CDR3 bases are TGTGCCAGCAGCCACCTACTGGTTAGCGGGGGGGCCGGGGGTATAGATACGCAGTATTTT. The V call is TRBV4-2, the J call TRBJ2-3, with 11 bases matching TRBD2. Germline V gene lookup returns CDR1 LGHNA and CDR2 YNFKEQ. This CDR3 spans 20 amino acids. Germline trimming cut 3 bases from V and 5 bases from J; bases unmatched to any gene: 19.

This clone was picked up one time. CDR3 region: CASRTGGAGSPLHF. The CDR3 nucleotides read TGTGCCAGCAGGACAGGGGGCGCCGGTTCACCCCTCCACTTT. The chain links TRBV2 to TRBJ1-6; 10 positions match TRBD1. V shed 6 bases, J shed 9 bases, and the junction held 5 bases outside the gene matches. CDR3 length: 14 residues. CDR1 is SNHLY and CDR2 is FYNNEI in the germline V gene.

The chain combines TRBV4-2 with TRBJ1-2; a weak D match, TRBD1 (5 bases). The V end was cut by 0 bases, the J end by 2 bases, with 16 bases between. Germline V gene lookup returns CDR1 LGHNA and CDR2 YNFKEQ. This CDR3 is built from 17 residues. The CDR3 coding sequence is TGTGCCAGCAGCCAAGATTTGGTGGGGCCTGGGAACTATGGCTACACCTTC. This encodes CASSQDLVGPGNYGYTF.

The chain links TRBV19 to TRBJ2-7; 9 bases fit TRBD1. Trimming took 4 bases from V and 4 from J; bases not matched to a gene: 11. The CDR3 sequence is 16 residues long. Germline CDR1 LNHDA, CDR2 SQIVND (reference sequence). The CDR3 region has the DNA TGTGCCAGTAGTACGACCGGGACAGGGTTTAGGTACGAGCAGTACTTC. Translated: CASSTTGTGFRYEQYF.

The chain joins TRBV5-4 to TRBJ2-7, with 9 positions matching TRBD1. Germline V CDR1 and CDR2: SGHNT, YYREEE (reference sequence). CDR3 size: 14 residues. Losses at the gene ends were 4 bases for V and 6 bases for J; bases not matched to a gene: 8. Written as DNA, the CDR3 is TGTGCCAGCAGCCTCCGGGACAGGGTGGGCGAGCAGTACTTC. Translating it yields CASSLRDRVGEQYF.

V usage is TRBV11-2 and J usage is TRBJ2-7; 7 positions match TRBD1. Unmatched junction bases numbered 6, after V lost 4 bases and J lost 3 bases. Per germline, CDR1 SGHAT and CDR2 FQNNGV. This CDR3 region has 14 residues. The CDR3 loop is CASSSLQGFYEQYF. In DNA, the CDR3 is TGTGCCAGCAGCTCCCTACAGGGGTTCTACGAGCAGTACTTC.

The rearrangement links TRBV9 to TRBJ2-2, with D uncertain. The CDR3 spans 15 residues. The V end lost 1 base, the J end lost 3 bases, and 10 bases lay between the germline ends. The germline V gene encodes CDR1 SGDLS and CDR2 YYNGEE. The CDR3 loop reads CASSVQLADTGELFF. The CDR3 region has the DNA TGTGCCAGCAGCGTACAGTTGGCGGACACCGGGGAGCTGTTTTTT.

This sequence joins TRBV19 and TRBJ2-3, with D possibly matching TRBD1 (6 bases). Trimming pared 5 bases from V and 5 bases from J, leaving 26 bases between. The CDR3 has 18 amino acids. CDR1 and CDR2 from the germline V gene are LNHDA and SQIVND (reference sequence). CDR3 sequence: CASSLTRKRQGYGDTQYF. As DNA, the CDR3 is TGTGCCAGTAGTTTGACACGCAAAAGGCAGGGGTACGGAGATACGCAGTATTTT.